Following are 22 T cell receptor beta chains from one sample sequenced in a study of control samples from healthy donors and cancer patients. Libraries were prepared by immunoSEQ multiplex PCR; TCRdb keeps only in-frame clonotypes and omits some of them. The profile covers 250,000 to 300,000 clones, with over 70% appearing a single time and about 14% taken by the ten largest. What was sequenced was PBMCs. The receptor source for this set is an older woman with lung cancer.

The chain is built from TRBV6-5 and TRBJ1-1; D remains unclear. CDR1 is MNHEY, CDR2 SVGAGI, per germline. This CDR3 is built from 13 residues. The V gene lost 7 bases and the J gene lost 1 base, with 10 bases spanning the gap. CDR3 nucleotide sequence: TGTGCCAGCAAAGGGATGCCGAACACTGAAGCTTTCTTT. Encoded protein: CASKGMPNTEAFF.

V usage is TRBV9 and J usage is TRBJ2-5, with D unresolved. CDR3 length: 13 amino acids. Germline lookup yields CDR1 SGDLS and CDR2 YYNGEE. V shed 0 bases and J shed 5 bases, with 8 bases lying between them. The DNA of the CDR3 is TGTGCCAGCAGCGTAGTAGTAGGCGAGACCCAGTACTTC. Amino acid sequence: CASSVVVGETQYF.

V and J are TRBV5-1 and TRBJ1-2, with 7 bases aligning to TRBD1. The V gene's germline CDR1 is SGHRS and CDR2 YFSETQ. There are 15 residues in the CDR3. Unmatched junction bases numbered 6, after V lost 0 bases and J lost 4 bases. The CDR3, as DNA: TGCGCCAGCAGCTTGGGTTCCACAGGGGCCTATGGCTACACCTTC. Its translation: CASSLGSTGAYGYTF.

This rearrangement joins TRBV18 to TRBJ2-1; 9 nucleotides match TRBD2. The CDR3 totals 14 residues. Germline V lookup: CDR1 KGHSH, CDR2 LQKENI. After removal of 6 bases from V and 9 bases from J, the junction contained 9 bases not matched to a gene. The CDR3 nucleotides read TGTGCCAGCTCTCTAGCGGGACGCGGAGGTGAGCAGTTCTTC. Translated, it gives CASSLAGRGGEQFF.

The chain uses TRBV6-5 and TRBJ1-4; D is ambiguous. Germline V gives CDR1 MNHEY, CDR2 SVGAGI. Trimming removed 9 bases from V and 4 bases from J, with 18 bases in between. The CDR3 consists of 15 residues. The CDR3 coding sequence is TGTGCCAGTCGAAAGGAAGGCAACGTTAATGAAAAACTGTTTTTT. Translating it yields CASRKEGNVNEKLFF.

The chain employs TRBV6-2 or TRBV6-3 and TRBJ1-1; 9 nucleotides align to TRBD1. Germline V gene sequence: CDR1 MNHEY, CDR2 SVGEGT. Losses at the gene ends were 2 bases for V and 1 base for J; bases not matched to a gene: 2. CDR3 length: 15 amino acids. CDR3 coding DNA: TGTGCCAGCAGTTACGTGGGACAGGGGAACACTGAAGCTTTCTTT. Amino acid sequence: CASSYVGQGNTEAFF.

This sequence joins TRBV5-1 and TRBJ1-5; D uncertain. Trimming left V 1 base short and J 4 bases short, with 6 bases between. This CDR3 contains 13 residues. Germline V gene lookup returns CDR1 SGHRS and CDR2 YFSETQ. CDR3 amino acids: CASSLNGNQPQHF. The DNA for the CDR3 is TGCGCCAGCAGCTTGAACGGTAATCAGCCCCAGCATTTT. Full variable domain (outside the CDR3, taken from reference TRBV5-1 and TRBJ1-5): KAGVTQTPRYLIKTRGQQVTLSCSPISGHRSVSWYQQTPGQGLQFLFEYFSETQRNKGNFPGRFSGRQFSNSRSEMNVSTLELGDSALYLCASSLNGNQPQHFGDGTRLSIL.

In this sample, this clone turned up once. This chain joins TRBV24-1 and TRBJ2-3; D not certain. Trimming removed 10 bases from V and 2 bases from J, with 9 bases in between. Germline V CDR1 and CDR2: KGHDR, SFDVKD. This CDR3 contains 12 residues. The CDR3 loop reads CATSSNTDTQYF. The CDR3 DNA reads TGTGCCACTAGCAGCAACACAGATACGCAGTATTTT.

CDR3 in DNA: TGTGCCAGCATCAAGGGCCGGTCCCCCAACTATGGCTACACCTTC. Protein product: CASIKGRSPNYGYTF. The chain employs TRBV6-6 and TRBJ1-2; D is undetermined. CDR1 and CDR2 from the germline V gene are MNHNY and SVGAGI (reference sequence). V was cut by 7 bases and J by 2 bases, with 17 bases left in between. The CDR3 has 15 amino acids.

V and J are TRBV6-5 and TRBJ2-5; unclear D gene. The ends were cut back, 0 bases at V and 3 bases at J, with 5 bases in the middle. This CDR3 region has 13 residues. From germline, CDR1 is MNHEY and CDR2 SVGAGI. The CDR3 sequence: CASSYSAEETQYF. CDR3 nucleotides: TGTGCCAGCAGTTACTCGGCAGAAGAGACCCAGTACTTC.

The CDR3 region is CASTGSQSYNEKLFF. CDR3 DNA sequence: TGTGCCAGCACCGGATCACAGAGCTATAATGAAAAACTGTTTTTT. The rearrangement links TRBV2 to TRBJ1-4, with D uncertain. This CDR3 is built from 15 residues. Deletions cut 7 bases from V and 4 bases from J, with 16 bases between. The germline CDR1 and CDR2 sequences are SNHLY and FYNNEI.

The chain links TRBV6-1 to TRBJ1-1, with a possible D match to TRBD1 (6 bases). Germline CDR1 reads MNHNS; CDR2 reads SASEGT. Trimming took off 1 base at V and 7 bases at J, with 13 bases between the two ends. The CDR3 is 14 residues long. CDR3 loop: CASSEGGGPFEAFF. The CDR3 coding sequence is TGTGCCAGCAGTGAAGGGGGGGGGCCCTTTGAAGCTTTCTTT.

The CDR3 protein is CASSQQTGYEQYF. CDR3 DNA: TGTGCCAGCAGCCAACAGACAGGGTACGAGCAGTACTTC. The chain links TRBV3-1 (or the pseudogene TRBV3-2) to TRBJ2-7, with TRBD1 identical over 7 bases. The J segment lost 4 bases and the V segment lost 2 bases, leaving 2 bases of the junction unmatched. The length of the CDR3 is 13 residues. Germline V gene lookup returns CDR1 LGHDT and CDR2 YNNKEL (reference sequence).

This rearrangement joins TRBV19 to TRBJ2-7; weak D call: TRBD1 (5 bases). There are 14 residues in the CDR3. Trimming removed 5 bases from V and 2 bases from J, with 13 bases in between. Germline V CDR1 and CDR2: LNHDA, SQIVND (reference sequence). This CDR3 reads CASSYTTGPYEQYF. The CDR3 DNA sequence: TGTGCCAGTAGTTACACAACAGGCCCCTACGAGCAGTACTTC. The variable domain in full, with the rest retrieved from reference TRBV19 and TRBJ2-7, is DGGITQSPKYLFRKEGQNVTLSCEQNLNHDAMYWYRQDPGQGLRLIYYSQIVNDFQKGDIAEGYSVSREKKESFPLTVTSAQKNPTAFYLCASSYTTGPYEQYFGPGTRLTVT.

The rearrangement links TRBV27 to TRBJ1-4; tentative D call: TRBD1 (5 bases). Germline V lookup: CDR1 MNHEY, CDR2 SMNVEV (reference sequence). The V end was cut by 6 bases, the J end by 4 bases, with 18 bases between. The CDR3 has 16 amino acids. CDR3 in DNA: TGTGCCAGCAGCCTTAAGGCGGGACCTCGTAATGAAAAACTGTTTTTT. It encodes CASSLKAGPRNEKLFF. Filled out from reference TRBV27 and TRBJ1-4, the complete variable domain reads EAQVTQNPRYLITVTGKKLTVTCSQNMNHEYMSWYRQDPGLGLRQIYYSMNVEVTDKGDVPEGYKVSRKEKRNFPLILESPSPNQTSLYFCASSLKAGPRNEKLFFGSGTQLSVL.

The chain uses TRBV10-2 and TRBJ1-2; 7 bases map to TRBD1. The CDR3 length is 14 residues. Trimming at V came to 3 bases and at J to 3 bases, leaving 4 bases not matched to a gene. Germline CDR1 and CDR2: WSHSY and SAAADI. The CDR3 DNA sequence: TGCGCCAGCAGTGACAGGGGGGGAGACTATGGCTACACCTTC. It yields the protein CASSDRGGDYGYTF.

This clone appeared once. The rearrangement uses TRBV6-1 and TRBJ2-1; no clear D. Germline V CDR1 and CDR2: MNHNS, SASEGT. The CDR3 is made up of 12 amino acids. V lost 1 base, J lost 5 bases, and 3 bases lay in between. CDR3: CASSEVNNEQFF. In DNA form, the CDR3 reads TGTGCCAGCAGTGAAGTGAACAATGAGCAGTTCTTC.

The V and J genes are TRBV27 and TRBJ1-1; unclear D gene. Deletions cut 0 bases from V and 7 bases from J, with 9 bases between. The CDR3 loop spans 13 amino acids. CDR1 MNHEY and CDR2 SMNVEV come from the germline V gene (reference sequence). CDR3 in DNA: TGTGCCAGCAGTTTATCGGGCGAGATTGAAGCTTTCTTT. Residues: CASSLSGEIEAFF.

The CDR3 protein is CSARSNTQYF. CDR3 DNA sequence: TGCAGTGCTCGCTCGAATACGCAGTATTTT. The chain combines TRBV20-1 with TRBJ2-3; no reliable D call. Trimming took 5 bases from V and 7 from J, leaving 7 bases between them. Per the germline V gene, CDR1 is DFQATT and CDR2 is SNEGSKA (reference sequence). This CDR3 has 10 amino acids.

As to this clone: Within the sample, other DNA sequences also encode this same CDR3. The rearrangement uses TRBV28 and TRBJ1-2; D perhaps matches TRBD1 (5 bases). There are 13 residues in the CDR3. Germline V gene lookup returns CDR1 MDHEN and CDR2 SYDVKM. The germline V and J ends were trimmed by 3 bases and 2 bases, with 7 bases remaining between them. CDR3: CASSFGQNYGYTF. The CDR3, as DNA: TGTGCCAGCAGTTTCGGACAAAACTATGGCTACACCTTC.

The chain is built from TRBV5-4 and TRBJ2-1, with D tentatively TRBD2 (5 bases). V was pared by 0 bases and J by 7 bases, with 8 bases between. Germline CDR1 is SGHNT and CDR2 is YYREEE (reference sequence). The CDR3 extends over 13 amino acids. The CDR3 loop is CASSLVSGNEQFF. The CDR3 DNA sequence: TGTGCCAGCAGCTTGGTGTCGGGGAATGAGCAGTTCTTC.

Notes on this clone: Within the sample, other DNA sequences also encode this same CDR3. The rearrangement joins TRBV19 to TRBJ1-5; D is possibly TRBD1 (5 bases). This CDR3 spans 14 amino acids. CDR1 and CDR2 from the germline V gene are LNHDA and SQIVND (reference sequence). Trimming removed 3 bases at V and 4 bases at J, with 10 bases between. CDR3 DNA: TGTGCCAGTAGTATGAGTGGGGGGAATCAGCCCCAGCATTTT. As protein: CASSMSGGNQPQHF.